This passage covers 30 T cell receptor beta chains from one sample sequenced in a study of CXCR3-negative and CXCR3-positive naive CD8 T cells. The libraries of TRB cDNA were prepared using 5' RACE with UMI labels. TCRdb reprocessed the 5' RACE reads and keeps a single row for each CDR3 protein, giving no DNA. This repertoire includes about 40,000 distinct CDR3 sequences. Input material: memory CD8+ T cells from blood. These receptors all come from a human donor in good health. Some clones in this sample may be carry-over from other donors' samples.

The chain combines TRBV10-2 with TRBJ2-1; the D call from TCRdb, TRBD1, cannot be confirmed without DNA. This CDR3 region has 15 residues. Per the germline V gene, CDR1 is WSHSY and CDR2 is SAAADI. CDR3 sequence: CASSESAPDIQSGFF.

The rearrangement uses TRBV29-1 and TRBJ2-7. Germline V gives CDR1 SQVTM, CDR2 ANQGSEA. This CDR3 spans 12 amino acids. This CDR3 is CSVRQSSYEQYF.

V usage is TRBV7-3 and J usage is TRBJ2-1. The CDR3 totals 13 residues. Per germline, CDR1 SGHTA and CDR2 FQGTGA. The CDR3 sequence: CASSSTNLNEQFF.

V and J are TRBV7-3 and TRBJ2-5; there is no DNA to check the TCRdb D call of TRBD2. CDR3 length: 17 residues. The germline V gene has CDR1 SGHTA and CDR2 FQGTGA. This CDR3 reads CASSLARLAGGKETQYF.

V is TRBV29-1 and J is TRBJ2-7; TCRdb's D call of TRBD1 is untestable without DNA. Germline CDR1 reads SQVTM; CDR2 reads ANQGSEA. The CDR3 is 13 residues long. The CDR3 reads CSGRTGTSYEQYF.

The chain is built from TRBV4-1 and TRBJ2-1; TCRdb's D call, TRBD2, is unchecked because there is no DNA. In germline, CDR1 is MGHRA, CDR2 YSYEKL. CDR3 length: 18 residues. The CDR3 region is CASSQHGTSGSVYNEQFF.

The chain carries TRBV6-5 and TRBJ2-2. Germline CDR1 MNHEY, CDR2 SVGAGI. The CDR3 has 13 residues. CDR3 loop: CASSPGNTGELFF.

The gene calls are TRBV5-6 and TRBJ2-7; there is no DNA to check the TCRdb D call of TRBD1. The CDR3 extends over 14 amino acids. Germline loops: CDR1 SGHDT, CDR2 YYEEEE. This chain's CDR3 is CASSSRGRFYEQYF.

The chain is built from TRBV27 and TRBJ2-7; TCRdb gives TRBD2 as the D gene, but with no DNA this cannot be confirmed. Germline CDR1 MNHEY, CDR2 SMNVEV (reference sequence). This CDR3 has 11 residues. Here the CDR3 reads CASSWGAEQYF.

V and J are TRBV20-1 and TRBJ2-1; TCRdb gives TRBD1 as the D gene, but with no DNA this cannot be confirmed. This CDR3 has 15 amino acids. Germline CDR1 and CDR2: DFQATT and SNEGSKA (reference sequence). The CDR3 region is CSARDYRGSGNEQFF.

V is TRBV7-8 and J is TRBJ1-3. The CDR3 has 15 residues. Germline V gene sequence: CDR1 SGHVS, CDR2 FQNEAQ. The CDR3 loop reads CASSRGTDSGNTIYF.

This clonotype is identified as medium-sized from frequency. The J gene is TRBJ1-1, the V gene TRBV29-1; the TCRdb call, TRBD1, lacks DNA for checking. This CDR3 has 13 residues. Germline CDR1 is SQVTM and CDR2 is ANQGSEA. The CDR3 region is CSVDYRGNTEAFF.

The chain links TRBV7-3 to TRBJ1-1. The CDR3 extends over 14 amino acids. Germline V gene sequence: CDR1 SGHTA, CDR2 FQGTGA. The CDR3 sequence: CASSLSGCRTEAFF.

The chain joins TRBV4-2 to TRBJ2-1; TCRdb gives TRBD1 as the D gene, but with no DNA this cannot be confirmed. Germline CDR1 and CDR2: LGHNA and YNFKEQ. The CDR3 has 14 amino acids. CDR3 region: CASSHLGGTGEQFF.

This chain links TRBV20-1 with TRBJ2-7; lacking DNA, the TRBD1 call made by TCRdb goes unchecked. Germline CDR1 and CDR2: DFQATT and SNEGSKA (reference sequence). The CDR3 totals 13 residues. The CDR3: CSVNTGVGYEQYF.

This clonotype is medium-sized by frequency. The chain combines TRBV4-3 with TRBJ2-1; TCRdb lists TRBD2, though no DNA is available to test this call. The CDR3 is 17 amino acids. CDR1 is LGHNA, CDR2 YSLEER, per germline. The CDR3 reads CASSQDRLEGGSNEQFF.

V is TRBV15 and J is TRBJ2-7. CDR1 is LNHNV and CDR2 is YYDKDF in the germline V gene (reference sequence). This CDR3 spans 14 amino acids. This CDR3 is CATSRDVELSEQYF. The complete variable domain, with remaining parts taken from reference TRBV15 and TRBJ2-7, reads DAMVIQNPRYQVTQFGKPVTLSCSQTLNHNVMYWYQQKSSQAPKLLFHYYDKDFNNEADTPDNFQSRRPNTSFCFLDIRSPGLGDTAMYLCATSRDVELSEQYFGPGTRLTVT.

The genes are TRBV5-1 and TRBJ2-3; checking the TCRdb D call of TRBD2 is not possible without DNA. Germline CDR1 SGHRS, CDR2 YFSETQ. The CDR3 loop spans 16 amino acids. The CDR3 loop is CASSLLPSGGPDTQYF.

The V gene is TRBV7-2, the J gene TRBJ2-1. The CDR3 has 13 residues. From germline, CDR1 is SGHTA and CDR2 FQGNSA. The CDR3 sequence: CASSTSVHNEQLF.

The chain carries TRBV7-8 and TRBJ2-7; the TCRdb D gene call, TRBD1, has no DNA to confirm it. This CDR3 spans 14 amino acids. CDR1 SGHVS and CDR2 FQNEAQ come from the germline V gene. This chain's CDR3 is CASSLGQGTYEQYF.

The J gene is TRBJ2-7, the V gene TRBV20-1; the TCRdb call, TRBD2, lacks DNA for checking. Germline V gene data show CDR1 as DFQATT and CDR2 as SNEGSKA (reference sequence). The CDR3 runs 16 residues. The chain's CDR3 is CSARFPKAGGNYEQYF.

This chain links TRBV10-3 with TRBJ2-7. Germline CDR1 and CDR2: ENHRY and SYGVKD. This CDR3 is 14 amino acids long. CDR3 protein: CAISDSVDSYEQYF.

The chain joins TRBV6-5 to TRBJ2-7; without DNA, the TCRdb call of TRBD2 cannot be checked. CDR3 size: 15 residues. Germline CDR1 reads MNHEY; CDR2 reads SVGAGI. CDR3 in amino acids: CASSFSSGYSYEQYF.

The chain recombines TRBV12-3 or TRBV12-4 with TRBJ2-1; without DNA, the TCRdb call of TRBD2 cannot be checked. The CDR3 covers 15 residues. CDR3 residues: CASSTRGPYSNEQFF.

The rearrangement joins TRBV20-1 to TRBJ2-2; the TRBD1 assignment by TCRdb is unverifiable without DNA. The CDR3 loop spans 14 amino acids. Germline loops: CDR1 DFQATT, CDR2 SNEGSKA (reference sequence). CDR3: CSAGTDLNTGELFF.

This chain connects TRBV5-3 to TRBJ2-1; the TCRdb D gene call, TRBD2, has no DNA to confirm it. TRBV5-3 is an open reading frame, and its role is uncertain. The CDR3 spans 18 residues. CDR3 residues: CARSLAGGPTSQYNEQFF.

This chain links TRBV6-2 or TRBV6-3 with TRBJ1-4; no DNA is available, so the TRBD1 call from TCRdb remains unchecked. Germline CDR1 reads MNHEY; CDR2 reads SVGEGT. The CDR3 has 14 amino acids. This chain's CDR3 is CASSSARGNEKLFF.

This chain links TRBV11-2 with TRBJ2-1. There are 14 residues in the CDR3. Germline V gives CDR1 SGHAT, CDR2 FQNNGV. This CDR3 is CASSLPYVVNEQFF.

The rearrangement uses TRBV29-1 and TRBJ2-5; lacking DNA, the TRBD1 call made by TCRdb goes unchecked. The CDR3 length is 16 residues. Looked up from germline, CDR1 is SQVTM and CDR2 is ANQGSEA. CDR3 amino acids: CSVENGAGYEVETQYF.

This chain joins TRBV16 and TRBJ1-1; the D call from TCRdb, TRBD1, cannot be confirmed without DNA. Germline V CDR1 and CDR2: KGHSY, FQNENV. This CDR3 has 15 residues. Here the CDR3 reads CASSHKGQGHTEAFF.